This T cell receptor (beta chain) was recovered during a study of human T cells and chemical hapten exposure. Points on this clonotype: What it binds is not known. An end of the junction differs from the germline gene, which may be a read error.

Germline V gene lookup returns CDR1 SGHRS and CDR2 YFSETQ. This CDR3 is built from 14 residues. Whole-study findings and limits: Significantly greater numbers of large CDR3 similarity clusters came from expanded TCRs than from controls.

During construction of the library, unique molecular identifiers were attached to individual cDNA molecules for quantitative, reproducible TCR counting. TCRdb ran MiXCR on the RACE reads and lists one entry per CDR3 protein. The table lists around 75,000 distinct CDR3 sequences, approximately 10% of them singletons, with around 7.3% in the top ten. Specified time point: patch test 2, 6 weeks after DPC sensitization. Treatment: therapeutic diphenylcyclopropenone sensitization with weekly scalp DPC. Sample: whole blood, taken in connection with sensitization to the hapten diphenylcyclopropenone (DPC). The TCR was taken from a woman aged 50 to 60 with alopecia areata. Some clones in this sample may be carry-over from other donors' samples. The chain links TRBV5-1 to TRBJ1-6, with 9 bases matching TRBD1. The CDR3 protein is CVSGRDRADSPLHF. The CDR3 coding sequence is TGCGTCAGCGGAAGGGACAGGGCTGACTCACCCCTCCACTTT.